Listed below are T cell receptor beta chains from one sample, sequenced in a study of control samples from healthy donors and cancer patients. TCRdb's table, derived via immunoSEQ multiplex PCR, lists solely in-frame clones and lacks some. The sample carries about 160,000 clones, 92% recorded once. The sequenced sample consisted of blood. Source of these receptors: a woman aged 25 to 39 in good health. Both conserved end residues are part of each CDR3. Fields, in order: J gene, V gene, clone size, CDR3 protein. A row's size may be missing; if present it is once, few, many or a size class.

TRBJ2-5 | TRBV2 | NA | CASSGDREQETQYF
TRBJ2-7 | TRBV11-3 | NA | CASSPDRGSSYEQYF
TRBJ2-1 | TRBV28 | NA | CASSRTGVQGEQFF
TRBJ2-3 | TRBV28 | NA | CASSFRPDTQYF
TRBJ1-3 | TRBV5-1 | NA | CASSLYGESGNTIYF
TRBJ2-7 | TRBV19 | NA | CASSPNRGAPYEQYF
TRBJ1-5 | TRBV11-2 | NA | CASSLVGHQPQHF
TRBJ1-1 | TRBV28 | NA | CASSFGMAEAFF
TRBJ2-7 | TRBV20-1 | NA | CSPGRVDEQYF
TRBJ2-7 | TRBV5-1 | NA | CASSLGGALTFEQYF
TRBJ2-3 | TRBV9 | NA | CASSSNTDTQYF
TRBJ1-5 | TRBV5-8 | NA | CASSFGRGDQPQHF
TRBJ1-5 | TRBV12-3/TRBV12-4 | NA | CASSLGQNQPQHF
TRBJ2-3 | TRBV7-9 | NA | CASSLGALSRTDTQYF
TRBJ1-1 | TRBV4-1 | NA | CASSQVAVNTEAFF
TRBJ2-7 | TRBV5-4 | NA | CASSPPTSGRIGEQYF
TRBJ1-1 | TRBV7-9 | NA | CASSLRTGNTEAFF
TRBJ1-2 | TRBV6-6 | NA | CASRTGTGYGYTF
TRBJ2-7 | TRBV4-2 | NA | CASSQDRGDSYEQYF
TRBJ2-2 | TRBV29-1 | NA | CSVVSLPGVGAGELFF
TRBJ2-1 | TRBV6-2/TRBV6-3 | NA | CASSYGNRGNEQFF
TRBJ2-3 | TRBV21-1 | NA | CASSACLGLAGELDTQYF
TRBJ1-2 | TRBV28 | NA | CASSLFGGYYGYTF
TRBJ2-5 | TRBV9 | NA | CASSGRLAGGWETQYF
TRBJ1-1 | TRBV28 | once | CASSLSTEAFF
TRBJ2-5 | TRBV7-8 | NA | CASSLVLAGGETQYF
TRBJ2-1 | TRBV5-1 | once | CASSRERTSGVVEQFF
TRBJ2-7 | TRBV3-1/TRBV3-2 | NA | CASSQGLGGYEQYF
TRBJ2-7 | TRBV7-9 | NA | CASSLDPTNEQYF
TRBJ1-5 | TRBV19 | few | CASSWDPGALGQPQHF
TRBJ2-2 | TRBV5-4 | NA | CASSSAWGPPTNTGELFF
TRBJ2-5 | TRBV21-1 | NA | CASSTTVEETQYF
TRBJ2-1 | TRBV25-1 | NA | CASSQGNEQFF
TRBJ2-3 | TRBV9 | NA | CASSVITSGGDTQYF
TRBJ2-7 | TRBV21-1 | NA | CASSKLSVIGEQYF
TRBJ2-7 | TRBV18 | NA | CASSPVILGVYEQYF
TRBJ1-4 | TRBV7-2 | NA | CASSPQRQATNEKLFF
TRBJ1-2 | TRBV9 | NA | CASSPGEGAYYGYTF
TRBJ2-5 | TRBV9 | NA | CASSGQETQYF
TRBJ2-1 | TRBV15 | NA | CATSGGSSGLLSYNEQFF
TRBJ1-3 | TRBV28 | NA | CARDVRNTIYF
TRBJ2-7 | TRBV9 | NA | CASSVDAAYEQYF
TRBJ2-1 | TRBV11-3 | NA | CASSLGSQNEQFF
TRBJ2-3 | TRBV2 | once | CASSDSGRGVDTQYF
TRBJ2-3 | TRBV7-3 | NA | CASSLSFRDTQYF
TRBJ1-1 | TRBV6-5 | once | CASSPLTGGGTEAFF
TRBJ2-5 | TRBV6-5 | NA | CASRGTAYQETQYF
TRBJ1-1 | TRBV6-1 | NA | CASSEIGGIGTEAFF
TRBJ2-1 | TRBV6-4 | NA | CASSARLAAYNEQFF
TRBJ2-2 | TRBV30 | NA | CAWREIGGGGELFF
TRBJ1-3 | TRBV3-1/TRBV3-2 | few | CASSQGGFRSGGSGNTIYF
TRBJ2-1 | TRBV2 | NA | CASSGGFYSYNEQFF
TRBJ2-1 | TRBV6-5 | NA | CASSSQGAGRNNEQFF
TRBJ1-2 | TRBV7-9 | few | CASGGHSGGYTF